This T cell receptor beta chain was captured by sequencing in a study of response to subunit inactivated influenza vaccine. General study findings and limits: It was the authors' suggestion that each seasonal influenza vaccination recruits few new T cells.

Germline CDR1 is MDHEN and CDR2 is SYDVKM. The CDR3 covers 14 residues. Trimming removed 7 bases from V and 8 bases from J; junction bases left unmatched: 7. TCRdb reanalysed the RT-PCR reads using MiXCR and keeps one entry per CDR3 protein. The sample records 450,000 to 600,000 distinct CDR3 sequences, about 15% being singletons. Points on this clonotype: As yet, its antigen is unknown.

The input for sequencing was CD4+ T cells sorted from PBMCs, taken around 25 months after vaccination. This receptor was obtained from a man in his fifties or sixties who received an inactivated influenza vaccine. This sequence joins TRBV28 and TRBJ2-1; 11 nucleotides match TRBD2. CDR3 residues: CASTIAGGSDEQFF. CDR3 sequence (DNA): TGTGCCAGCACGATAGCGGGAGGGTCGGATGAGCAGTTCTTC.